The 2 T cell receptor beta chains in this list originate from one sample, sequenced in a study of spatial heterogeneity in lung cancer. The sample's time point: sample taken at primary tumor resection. TCRdb called the 5' RACE reads again in MiXCR, with one record for every CDR3 protein. The sample yields about 39,000 distinct CDR3 sequences, around 3.3% seen once. The source was normal lung tissue next to the tumor, collected at surgery. The source of these receptors is a male donor with early-stage non-small cell lung cancer.

This clonotype was detected ten times or more. This sequence joins TRBV6-5 and TRBJ1-3, with D uncertain. Trimming stripped 0 bases from V and 0 bases from J, with 9 bases between. Germline V lookup: CDR1 MNHEY, CDR2 SVGAGI. The length of the CDR3 is 16 residues. CDR3 amino acids: CASSYSMGSSGNTIYF. The DNA of the CDR3 is TGTGCCAGCAGTTACTCGATGGGAAGCTCTGGAAACACCATATATTTT.

This clonotype came up many times. CDR3 residues: CASSEALSSTDTQYF. The CDR3 bases are TGTGCCAGCAGTGAAGCGCTCTCCAGCACAGATACGCAGTATTTT. J is TRBJ2-3 and V is TRBV2; D uncertain. The CDR3 runs to 15 residues. The V end was cut by 0 bases, the J end by 0 bases, with 7 bases between. Germline CDR1 and CDR2: SNHLY and FYNNEI.